One and the same sample provided the 3 T cell receptor beta chains below, sequenced in a study of blood T cell repertoires in COVID-19. Clones were read by immunoSEQ multiplex PCR, and TCRdb kept only the in-frame ones, dropping some. The sample consists of 9,900 or so clones, approximately 90% of them appearing once. The sample consisted of peripheral blood. Receptors originate from a human donor in a cohort sampled during active COVID-19.

The J gene is TRBJ2-5, the V gene TRBV4-1; the match to TRBD1 covers 11 bases. V was clipped by 1 base and J by 4 bases; unmatched bases: 2. The CDR3 is made up of 15 amino acids. The V gene's germline CDR1 is MGHRA and CDR2 YSYEKL. The CDR3 nucleotides are TGCGCCAGCAGCCAAGTCGGGACAGGGGGAGAGACCCAGTACTTC. Its protein product is CASSQVGTGGETQYF.

The V call is TRBV18, the J call TRBJ1-2, with D possibly being TRBD1 (6 bases). This CDR3 region has 17 residues. Trimming removed 3 bases from V and 1 base from J, with 18 bases in between. CDR1 is KGHSH and CDR2 is LQKENI in the germline V gene. The CDR3: CASSPSVWTVLNYGYTF. The CDR3 DNA reads as TGTGCCAGCTCACCTTCTGTTTGGACAGTCCTTAACTATGGCTACACCTTC.

In its sample, this clone was seen once. This chain joins TRBV6-5 and TRBJ2-7, with 7 bases lining up with TRBD1. Germline V gives CDR1 MNHEY, CDR2 SVGAGI. J lost 2 bases, V lost 8 bases, and 6 bases had no gene match. The length of the CDR3 is 13 residues. The CDR3 DNA reads as TGTGCCAGCTTCGGGACAGCTCCCTACGAGCAGTACTTC. It is translated as CASFGTAPYEQYF.